This is a list of T cell receptor beta chains from one sample in a study of shared T cell receptors in the human thymus. Method: immunoSEQ multiplex PCR; TCRdb's copy keeps in-frame clones and lacks some. The sample has about 710,000 clones; 80% to 90% are singletons. The data also belong to a second study, concerning human thymus T cells.

Sequencing was performed on thymocytes. All receptors come from a boy under three years old with a congenital heart defect. Each CDR3 is given with its conserved first and last residue. A D gene is named only where the DNA matches it firmly. Clone size is shown for a subset of rows, as once, few, many or a class of expanded clone.

V gene,clone size,J gene,D gene,CDR3 DNA,CDR3 protein
TRBV16,-,TRBJ1-1,-,TGTGCCAGCAGCCAAGGTGGGGGGACTGAAGCTTTCTTT,CASSQGGGTEAFF
TRBV6-5,-,TRBJ2-2,TRBD2,TGTGCCAGCAGTAAAGGACTAGCGGGGGGGCGGGAGCTGTTTTTT,CASSKGLAGGRELFF
TRBV28,-,TRBJ1-5,TRBD1,TGTGCCAGCAGTCCCCAGGGGGGAGTGGGTAATAGCAATCAGCCCCAGCATTTT,CASSPQGGVGNSNQPQHF
TRBV4-3,few,TRBJ1-6,TRBD1,TGCGCCAGCAGCCGTGTGGGACAGGGAGAATCACCCCTCCACTTT,CASSRVGQGESPLHF
TRBV7-6,-,TRBJ2-3,TRBD1,TGTGCCAGCAGCTTAGCTTTTGGGAACAGGGGTAGGACAGATACGCAGTATTTT,CASSLAFGNRGRTDTQYF
TRBV28,-,TRBJ1-2,-,TGTGCCAGCAGTTATGCAGTTGCTTCTTCTAACTATGGCTACACCTTC,CASSYAVASSNYGYTF
TRBV12-5,-,TRBJ2-7,-,TGTGCTTCACGGAGGGTAAATGGCGAGCAGTACTTC,CASRRVNGEQYF
TRBV28,-,TRBJ1-2,TRBD1,TGTGCCAGCAGCCCCGGACAGGGGGTGTATGGCTACACCTTC,CASSPGQGVYGYTF
TRBV19,-,TRBJ2-7,TRBD1,TGTGCCAGTAGTCCCAAACAGGGGGCGGTGGGCGAGCAGTACTTC,CASSPKQGAVGEQYF
TRBV15,once,TRBJ1-2,-,TGTGCCACCAGCGTCTTCCCGGGGGGCCCTAACTATGGCTACACCTTC,CATSVFPGGPNYGYTF
TRBV28,-,TRBJ2-1,-,TGTGCCAGTTATGGCAGGGGCCCGGTGGATGAGCAGTTCTTC,CASYGRGPVDEQFF
TRBV9,-,TRBJ2-2,-,TGTGCCAGCAGCGTCTTGGAGGGCTACACCGGGGAGCTGTTTTTT,CASSVLEGYTGELFF
TRBV14,-,TRBJ2-1,-,TGTGCCAGCAGCCAAGGAGCGGACTGCCCCCACAATGAGCAGTTCTTC,CASSQGADCPHNEQFF
TRBV4-3,-,TRBJ1-5,TRBD1,TGCGCCAGCAGCCAAGAGGTGGGACAGGGGTCGTCCAGCAATCAGCCCCAGCATTTT,CASSQEVGQGSSSNQPQHF
TRBV5-4,-,TRBJ2-2,TRBD1,TGTGCCAGCAGCTTGGGAGGGACAGGGATCCCCGGGGAGCTGTTTTTT,CASSLGGTGIPGELFF
TRBV2,-,TRBJ2-7,-,TGTGCCAGCAGCCTCTACGAGCAGTACTTC,CASSLYEQYF
TRBV7-8,-,TRBJ2-2,-,TGTGCCAGCAGCTTGTGGGGGCGGAACGGGGAGCTGTTTTTT,CASSLWGRNGELFF